The rows below give T cell receptor beta chains drawn from one sample of a study of tumor-infiltrating lymphocytes in primary liver carcinoma. In TCRdb, the multiplex PCR reads were re-called with MiXCR into one record per CDR3 protein. The sample holds about 310,000 distinct CDR3 sequences; 45% to 70% are singletons and the top ten take over 15%. Material: peripheral blood. The source of these receptors is a woman aged 25-40 years with primary liver carcinoma and hepatitis B virus infection. CDR3s include the opening cysteine and the closing phenylalanine or tryptophan. The D gene is left open where the match is weak. Some rows have no size entry. The others give once, few or many, or a class for an expanded clone.

V gene: TRBV7-8
D gene: NA
J gene: TRBJ1-1
clone size: NA
CDR3 DNA: TGTGCCAGCAGACCCGGGATAGGGGCCACTGAAGCTTTCTTT
CDR3 protein: CASRPGIGATEAFF

V gene: TRBV10-3
D gene: TRBD2
J gene: TRBJ2-1
clone size: few
CDR3 DNA: TGTGCCATCAGTGAGTCCGCCGGGACTAGCGGGAGTCTCGATGAGCAGTTCTTC
CDR3 protein: CAISESAGTSGSLDEQFF

V gene: TRBV29-1
D gene: NA
J gene: TRBJ2-5
clone size: few
CDR3 DNA: TGCAGCGTTGTATACAGACGGAGGTTCCAAGAGACCCAGTACTTC
CDR3 protein: CSVVYRRRFQETQYF

V gene: TRBV6-2/TRBV6-3
D gene: NA
J gene: TRBJ2-1
clone size: NA
CDR3 DNA: TGTGTCAGCAGGGACCCCCCCGTGAATGAGCAGTTCTTC
CDR3 protein: CVSRDPPVNEQFF

V gene: TRBV12-3/TRBV12-4
D gene: TRBD2
J gene: TRBJ2-1
clone size: once
CDR3 DNA: TGTGCCAGCAGTTTAAGGACTAGCAGGGGAAATGAGCAATTCTTC
CDR3 protein: CASSLRTSRGNEQFF

V gene: TRBV12-3/TRBV12-4
D gene: NA
J gene: TRBJ2-7
clone size: few
CDR3 DNA: TGTGCCAGCAGTTTAGGTGTGGGACCGGGGGACGAGCAGTACTTC
CDR3 protein: CASSLGVGPGDEQYF

V gene: TRBV5-1
D gene: TRBD1
J gene: TRBJ2-2
clone size: few
CDR3 DNA: TGCGCCAGCAGCTTGACAGGGGGCGTCACCGGGGAGCTGTTTTTT
CDR3 protein: CASSLTGGVTGELFF

V gene: TRBV28
D gene: NA
J gene: TRBJ2-3
clone size: NA
CDR3 DNA: TGTGCCAGCAGCCGTGCAGACGGCACAGATACGCAGTATTTT
CDR3 protein: CASSRADGTDTQYF

V gene: TRBV7-2
D gene: NA
J gene: TRBJ2-5
clone size: NA
CDR3 DNA: TGTGCCAGCAGCCTAACCACTCCTCAAGAGACCAAGTACTTC
CDR3 protein: CASSLTTPQETKYF

V gene: TRBV28
D gene: NA
J gene: TRBJ2-3
clone size: NA
CDR3 DNA: TGTGCCAGCAGTCCGGCTAGTGGGAGTATCTTCGGCACAGATACGCAGTATTTT
CDR3 protein: CASSPASGSIFGTDTQYF

V gene: TRBV12-3/TRBV12-4
D gene: NA
J gene: TRBJ1-5
clone size: many
CDR3 DNA: TGTGCCAGCAGTCCCAGGGGAGGCAATCAGCCCCAGCATTTT
CDR3 protein: CASSPRGGNQPQHF

V gene: TRBV11-2
D gene: TRBD2
J gene: TRBJ2-1
clone size: many
CDR3 DNA: TGTGCCAGCAGCTTAGGCCTAGCGGGAGGGTATGAGCAGTTCTTC
CDR3 protein: CASSLGLAGGYEQFF

V gene: TRBV6-6
D gene: NA
J gene: TRBJ2-1
clone size: NA
CDR3 DNA: TGTGCCAGCAGACCACACCTCACTAGTATCTCCTACAATGAGCAGTTCTTC
CDR3 protein: CASRPHLTSISYNEQFF

V gene: TRBV11-2
D gene: NA
J gene: TRBJ2-7
clone size: NA
CDR3 DNA: TGTGCCAGCAGCTTGTCGCGGGTTCCATCCTACGATCAGTACTTC
CDR3 protein: CASSLSRVPSYDQYF

V gene: TRBV7-9
D gene: NA
J gene: TRBJ2-3
clone size: many
CDR3 DNA: TGTGCCAGCAGCTTCGGGGGAGCCACAGATACGCAGTATTTT
CDR3 protein: CASSFGGATDTQYF

V gene: TRBV4-2
D gene: NA
J gene: TRBJ2-7
clone size: few
CDR3 DNA: TGTGCCAGCAGCCCGGACGGACAGTCAGGCGAGCAGTACTTC
CDR3 protein: CASSPDGQSGEQYF

V gene: TRBV6-2/TRBV6-3
D gene: NA
J gene: TRBJ2-7
clone size: NA
CDR3 DNA: TGTGCCAGCTGTTATGTGGGACCTTCCTACGAGCAGTACTTC
CDR3 protein: CASCYVGPSYEQYF

V gene: TRBV7-9
D gene: NA
J gene: TRBJ2-6
clone size: NA
CDR3 DNA: TGTGCCAGCAGCTTCGGCCCACGGGGGAATGGGGCCAACGTCCTGACTTTC
CDR3 protein: CASSFGPRGNGANVLTF

V gene: TRBV24-1
D gene: NA
J gene: TRBJ2-1
clone size: few
CDR3 DNA: TGTGCCACCGCTACAAACAGGATCTCCTACAATGAGCAGTTCTTC
CDR3 protein: CATATNRISYNEQFF

V gene: TRBV29-1
D gene: NA
J gene: TRBJ2-7
clone size: NA
CDR3 DNA: TGCAGCGTTGTCGGAGCATACGAGCAGTGCTTC
CDR3 protein: CSVVGAYEQCF

V gene: TRBV6-5
D gene: NA
J gene: TRBJ2-7
clone size: NA
CDR3 DNA: TGTGCCAGCAGTTACTCCCCGAGGAGAAACGAGCAGTACTTC
CDR3 protein: CASSYSPRRNEQYF

V gene: TRBV27
D gene: NA
J gene: TRBJ1-1
clone size: NA
CDR3 DNA: TGTGCCAGCAGTTCCCCCCTGGGTTCAGAAGCTTTCTTT
CDR3 protein: CASSSPLGSEAFF

V gene: TRBV12-3/TRBV12-4
D gene: NA
J gene: TRBJ1-2
clone size: NA
CDR3 DNA: TGTGTCAGCAGTTTCGGTCTCCCGGGAGGCTACACCTTC
CDR3 protein: CVSSFGLPGGYTF

V gene: TRBV10-2
D gene: NA
J gene: TRBJ2-2
clone size: few
CDR3 DNA: TGCGCCAGCATTGTCGGGAGGAACACCGGGGAGCTGTTTTTT
CDR3 protein: CASIVGRNTGELFF

V gene: TRBV4-1
D gene: NA
J gene: TRBJ2-1
clone size: many
CDR3 DNA: TGCGCCAGCAGCCAAGTCCCCTACAATGAGCAGTTCTTC
CDR3 protein: CASSQVPYNEQFF

V gene: TRBV7-9
D gene: TRBD1
J gene: TRBJ2-7
clone size: NA
CDR3 DNA: TGTGCCACCTCTCCTGGACAGGAGGCCTACGAGCAGTACTTC
CDR3 protein: CATSPGQEAYEQYF

V gene: TRBV7-9
D gene: NA
J gene: TRBJ2-3
clone size: NA
CDR3 DNA: TGTGCCAGCAGCTCCGCTCGTATGTCTCATACGCAGTATTTT
CDR3 protein: CASSSARMSHTQYF

V gene: TRBV5-1
D gene: NA
J gene: TRBJ2-5
clone size: few
CDR3 DNA: TGCGCCAGCAGCTTGAGGGGAGAGCGGGAGACCCAGTACTTC
CDR3 protein: CASSLRGERETQYF

V gene: TRBV11-2
D gene: NA
J gene: TRBJ1-1
clone size: few
CDR3 DNA: TGTGCCAGCAGCTCCGAAGGGGGTTATGTCACTGAAACTTTCTTT
CDR3 protein: CASSSEGGYVTETFF

V gene: TRBV28
D gene: NA
J gene: TRBJ1-6
clone size: few
CDR3 DNA: TGTGCCAGCAGTTTACCGTCCTGGGGTTCACCCCTCCACTTT
CDR3 protein: CASSLPSWGSPLHF

V gene: TRBV6-6
D gene: NA
J gene: TRBJ2-2
clone size: many
CDR3 DNA: TGTGCCAGCAGTTCAGTTCCGGACAACACCGGGGAGCTGTTTTTT
CDR3 protein: CASSSVPDNTGELFF

V gene: TRBV29-1
D gene: TRBD2
J gene: TRBJ2-7
clone size: many
CDR3 DNA: TGCAGGCCCCGGGGGGACGGTTTTCTTGAGAGCTCCTACGAGCAGTACTTC
CDR3 protein: CRPRGDGFLESSYEQYF

V gene: TRBV12-3/TRBV12-4
D gene: NA
J gene: TRBJ1-4
clone size: many
CDR3 DNA: TGTGCCAGCAGTTTTCTGGGAGATGAAAAACTGTTTTTT
CDR3 protein: CASSFLGDEKLFF

V gene: TRBV5-6
D gene: NA
J gene: TRBJ1-5
clone size: NA
CDR3 DNA: TGTGCCAGCAGCTTGGGGTATCGGCAGCCCCAGCATTTT
CDR3 protein: CASSLGYRQPQHF

V gene: TRBV12-5
D gene: TRBD2
J gene: TRBJ2-2
clone size: many
CDR3 DNA: TGTGCTAGTGGACCCGCGGGGGGCTCGAACACCGGGGAGCTGTTTTTT
CDR3 protein: CASGPAGGSNTGELFF

V gene: TRBV5-4
D gene: TRBD1
J gene: TRBJ2-1
clone size: many
CDR3 DNA: TGTGCCAGCAGCGGACAATCGGGACAGACTTACAATGAGCAGTTCTTC
CDR3 protein: CASSGQSGQTYNEQFF

V gene: TRBV6-2/TRBV6-3
D gene: NA
J gene: TRBJ2-5
clone size: many
CDR3 DNA: TGTGCCAGCAGATCGCGGGACCTATTCTCTGTCTTC
CDR3 protein: CASRSRDLFSVF

V gene: TRBV4-2
D gene: TRBD2
J gene: TRBJ2-1
clone size: NA
CDR3 DNA: TGTGCCAGCAGCCAGCTAGAGGGAGGGCCCAGTGAGCAGTTCTTC
CDR3 protein: CASSQLEGGPSEQFF

V gene: TRBV11-2
D gene: TRBD2
J gene: TRBJ2-2
clone size: many
CDR3 DNA: TGTGCCAGCAGCTTGGGACTAGTATGGGGCACCGGGGAGCTGTTTTTT
CDR3 protein: CASSLGLVWGTGELFF

V gene: TRBV29-1
D gene: NA
J gene: TRBJ1-2
clone size: NA
CDR3 DNA: TGCAAAGTTCGCGAGTGGGTTAACTATGGCTACACCTTC
CDR3 protein: CKVREWVNYGYTF

V gene: TRBV28
D gene: TRBD1
J gene: TRBJ2-2
clone size: NA
CDR3 DNA: TGTGCCAGCAGTCCCATCATCGGACAGGGAGGTACCGGGGAGCTGTTTTTT
CDR3 protein: CASSPIIGQGGTGELFF

V gene: TRBV12-3/TRBV12-4
D gene: TRBD1
J gene: TRBJ2-2
clone size: many
CDR3 DNA: TGTGCCAGCAGTCAATGGGACAGCCTGAACACCGGGGAGCTGTTTTTT
CDR3 protein: CASSQWDSLNTGELFF

V gene: TRBV30
D gene: NA
J gene: TRBJ1-1
clone size: NA
CDR3 DNA: TGTGCCTGGAGTGTACAACTGAAAGCTTTCTTT
CDR3 protein: CAWSVQLKAFF

V gene: TRBV11-2
D gene: NA
J gene: TRBJ2-1
clone size: NA
CDR3 DNA: TGTGCCAGCAGCAAACTGGAATACAATGAGCAGTTCTTC
CDR3 protein: CASSKLEYNEQFF

V gene: TRBV6-5
D gene: NA
J gene: TRBJ2-2
clone size: NA
CDR3 DNA: TGTGCCAGCAGTTACCAACATGGACAGTACACCGGGGAGCTGTTTTTT
CDR3 protein: CASSYQHGQYTGELFF

V gene: TRBV13
D gene: NA
J gene: TRBJ2-7
clone size: NA
CDR3 DNA: TGTGCCAGCAGCTCCAAGCACGAGCAGTACTTC
CDR3 protein: CASSSKHEQYF

V gene: TRBV7-8
D gene: TRBD1
J gene: TRBJ2-7
clone size: NA
CDR3 DNA: TGTGCCAGTGGACAGGAGCGCGTCTACGAACAGTACTTC
CDR3 protein: CASGQERVYEQYF

V gene: TRBV10-3
D gene: TRBD1
J gene: TRBJ2-7
clone size: many
CDR3 DNA: TGTGCCGCCGGGACAGGGTACGAGCAGTACTTC
CDR3 protein: CAAGTGYEQYF

V gene: TRBV4-3
D gene: NA
J gene: TRBJ2-3
clone size: NA
CDR3 DNA: TGCGCCAGCAGCCAAGAGGAGGGTTCAGATACGCAGTATTTT
CDR3 protein: CASSQEEGSDTQYF

V gene: TRBV11-1
D gene: NA
J gene: TRBJ2-5
clone size: NA
CDR3 DNA: TGTGCCAACAGCCCAGGACTATCAGAGACCCAATACTTC
CDR3 protein: CANSPGLSETQYF

V gene: TRBV6-2/TRBV6-3
D gene: NA
J gene: TRBJ1-5
clone size: NA
CDR3 DNA: TGTGCCAGCAGCTTGGGAGGGGACAATCAGCCCCAGCATTTT
CDR3 protein: CASSLGGDNQPQHF

V gene: TRBV6-2/TRBV6-3
D gene: TRBD2
J gene: TRBJ2-2
clone size: few
CDR3 DNA: TGTGCCAGCAGTTACTCTGAAGCGGGAGGGCCGAGGACCGGGGAGCTGTTTTTT
CDR3 protein: CASSYSEAGGPRTGELFF

V gene: TRBV6-5
D gene: TRBD1
J gene: TRBJ1-1
clone size: NA
CDR3 DNA: TGTGCCAGCAGACGGGACAGCCTTATGAACACTGAAGCTTTCTTT
CDR3 protein: CASRRDSLMNTEAFF

V gene: TRBV13
D gene: TRBD2
J gene: TRBJ2-3
clone size: NA
CDR3 DNA: TGTGCCAGCAGCCTGGGACTAGCGGAGAGCCCTAGCACAGATACGCAGTATTTT
CDR3 protein: CASSLGLAESPSTDTQYF

V gene: TRBV7-8
D gene: TRBD2
J gene: TRBJ2-7
clone size: few
CDR3 DNA: TGTGCCAGCAGCTTAGTGGGGGGGGGCTCCTACGAGCAGTACTTC
CDR3 protein: CASSLVGGGSYEQYF

V gene: TRBV11-2
D gene: TRBD2
J gene: TRBJ2-7
clone size: NA
CDR3 DNA: TGTGCCAGCAACGGCTGGGGGGGTTACGTTCAGTACTTC
CDR3 protein: CASNGWGGYVQYF

V gene: TRBV11-2
D gene: NA
J gene: TRBJ1-2
clone size: NA
CDR3 DNA: TGTGCCAGAAGATCCCACAGGGATGGGAGGGACTATGGCTACACTTTC
CDR3 protein: CARRSHRDGRDYGYTF